The 23 T cell receptor beta chains below all came from one sample that was sequenced in a study of OX40 agonist ivuxolimab in advanced cancers. Generated by immunoSEQ multiplex PCR, the TCRdb table keeps only in-frame clones and is missing some. The profile shows about 70,000 clones, about 91% of them singletons. The sequencing used CD4+ or CD8+ T cells sorted from blood, collected in a trial of the OX40 agonist ivuxolimab. The receptors shown here come from an adult with an advanced solid tumor such as melanoma, head and neck, liver or kidney cancer.

V and J are TRBV14 and TRBJ1-1; TRBD1 might be the D (6 bases). Germline-derived CDR1 and CDR2 are SGHDN and FVKESK. The length of the CDR3 is 13 residues. The V and J ends lost 2 bases and 5 bases respectively, with 9 bases between them. CDR3 nucleotide sequence: TGTGCCAGCAGCCAACAGGGGTGGACTGAAGCTTTCTTT. Its protein is CASSQQGWTEAFF.

The chain links TRBV7-3 to TRBJ2-7; D perhaps matches TRBD1 (7 bases). Germline lookup yields CDR1 SGHTA and CDR2 FQGTGA. Trimming cost V 6 bases and J 2 bases, with 17 bases left between them. The CDR3 sequence is 15 residues long. The CDR3 DNA follows: TGTGCCAGCAGTCCAACGGGGGACAGACCCTACGAGCAGTACTTC. Amino acid sequence: CASSPTGDRPYEQYF.

This sequence joins TRBV19 and TRBJ2-1; possibly TRBD2 for D (7 bases). This CDR3 has 17 residues. From germline, CDR1 is LNHDA and CDR2 SQIVND (reference sequence). Trimming stripped 3 bases from V and 0 bases from J, with 15 bases between. In DNA, the CDR3 is TGTGCCAGTAGTATGGGGGGGCTATCCGGCTCCTACAATGAGCAGTTCTTC. It codes for CASSMGGLSGSYNEQFF.

V gene TRBV19 combines with J gene TRBJ1-2; D gene ambiguous. Trimming shortened V by 3 bases and J by 1 base, and 15 bases separated the two germline ends. The CDR3 runs to 16 residues. CDR1 and CDR2 (germline): LNHDA, SQIVND (reference sequence). The CDR3: CASSMGRPGRNYGYTF. The CDR3 region has the DNA TGTGCCAGTAGTATGGGGAGACCAGGACGTAACTATGGCTACACCTTC.

This rearrangement joins TRBV6-5 to TRBJ2-7, with TRBD1 as a possible D gene (5 bases). V lost 5 bases to trimming and J lost 4 bases, with 18 bases between them. The CDR3 length is 15 residues. CDR1 and CDR2 from the germline V gene are MNHEY and SVGAGI. The CDR3 region has the DNA TGTGCCAGCAGTCCTGGGGCCTCGGGTGGGTACGAGCAGTACTTC. This gives the protein CASSPGASGGYEQYF.

This rearrangement joins TRBV10-3 to TRBJ2-7; D could derive from TRBD1 or TRBD2 (5 bases each). CDR3 size: 15 residues. The germline V gene encodes CDR1 ENHRY and CDR2 SYGVKD. V gave up 0 bases and J gave up 2 bases, with 11 bases separating them. The CDR3 sequence is CAISESGGRAYEQYF. DNA for the CDR3: TGTGCCATCAGTGAGTCTGGGGGAAGGGCCTACGAGCAGTACTTC.

This clone appeared once. The chain is built from TRBV5-8 and TRBJ1-5, with D tentatively TRBD1 (5 bases). Trimming took 4 bases from V and 6 from J, leaving 8 bases between them. Germline V CDR1 and CDR2: SGHTS, YDEGEE. The CDR3 sequence is 12 residues long. Here the CDR3 DNA reads TGTGCCAGCAGCCGGGGGGGTCAGCCCCAGCATTTT. This gives the protein CASSRGGQPQHF.

With regard to this clone: Other nucleotide sequences from this sample produce the same CDR3. The V call is TRBV5-1, the J call TRBJ2-1; D is unclear. This CDR3 is 15 amino acids long. Trimming took off 0 bases at V and 0 bases at J, with 7 bases between the two ends. In germline, CDR1 is SGHRS, CDR2 YFSETQ. The CDR3 loop reads CASSLDGSSYNEQFF. DNA of the CDR3: TGCGCCAGCAGCTTGGACGGAAGCTCCTACAATGAGCAGTTCTTC.

V is TRBV19 and J is TRBJ2-1; no definite D call. CDR3 length: 15 residues. V was cut by 7 bases and J by 5 bases, with 18 bases left in between. Germline-derived CDR1 and CDR2 are LNHDA and SQIVND (reference sequence). The CDR3 is CASTHSGRLDNEQFF. The CDR3 region has the DNA TGTGCCAGTACTCACTCAGGCCGTTTGGACAATGAGCAGTTCTTC. The full variable domain, its missing parts supplied by reference TRBV19 and TRBJ2-1, is DGGITQSPKYLFRKEGQNVTLSCEQNLNHDAMYWYRQDPGQGLRLIYYSQIVNDFQKGDIAEGYSVSREKKESFPLTVTSAQKNPTAFYLCASTHSGRLDNEQFFGPGTRLTVL.

The chain uses TRBV7-9 and TRBJ1-3; TRBD1 aligns across 7 bases. This CDR3 has 15 amino acids. Germline V gene lookup returns CDR1 SEHNR and CDR2 FQNEAQ (reference sequence). Trimming took 8 bases from V and 2 from J; bases not matched to a gene: 9. The CDR3 sequence: CASADRVTTGNTIYF. The CDR3, as DNA: TGTGCCAGCGCCGACAGGGTGACTACTGGAAACACCATATATTTT. The variable domain in full, with the rest retrieved from reference TRBV7-9 and TRBJ1-3, is DTGVSQNPRHKITKRGQNVTFRCDPISEHNRLYWYRQTLGQGPEFLTYFQNEAQLEKSRLLSDRFSAERPKGSFSTLEIQRTEQGDSAMYLCASADRVTTGNTIYFGEGSWLTVV.

The V and J genes are TRBV4-2 and TRBJ2-5; D is perhaps TRBD2 (5 bases). The V end lost 2 bases, the J end lost 3 bases, and 16 bases lay between the germline ends. This CDR3 has 16 amino acids. Germline V gene data show CDR1 as LGHNA and CDR2 as YNFKEQ. CDR3 residues: CASSQTGGKAEETQYF. The CDR3 DNA sequence: TGTGCCAGCAGCCAAACGGGTGGGAAAGCGGAAGAGACCCAGTACTTC.

The V gene is TRBV5-1, the J gene TRBJ2-3, with 8 bases identical to TRBD2. This CDR3 has 15 amino acids. Germline assignment: CDR1 SGHRS and CDR2 YFSETQ. Germline trimming cut 2 bases from V and 3 bases from J; bases unmatched to any gene: 5. The CDR3 DNA follows: TGCGCCAGCAGCTTACAGCGGGAGACTACAGATACGCAGTATTTT. It codes for CASSLQRETTDTQYF.

This clone showed up just once. The rearrangement links TRBV12-5 to TRBJ2-5; the match to TRBD2 covers 7 bases. CDR1 and CDR2 (germline): LGHNT, FRNRAP. The CDR3 is 14 amino acids. Unmatched junction bases numbered 6, after V lost 1 base and J lost 7 bases. The CDR3 region is CASGLGTSRATQYF. For the CDR3, the DNA is TGTGCTAGTGGTTTGGGGACTAGTAGGGCGACCCAGTACTTC.

The chain combines TRBV11-2 with TRBJ2-1, with 7 bases aligning to TRBD2. The CDR3 is made up of 16 amino acids. CDR1 and CDR2 from the germline V gene are SGHAT and FQNNGV. J was trimmed by 7 bases and V by 1 base; bases with no gene match: 10. CDR3 in amino acids: CASSLVEGGWYNEQFF. The CDR3 DNA follows: TGTGCCAGCAGCTTAGTTGAGGGAGGGTGGTATAATGAGCAGTTCTTC.

This sequence joins TRBV5-1 and TRBJ1-4; TRBD1 agrees at 8 bases. The V segment lost 2 bases and the J segment 5 bases; nucleotides outside the gene matches: 5. This CDR3 region has 15 residues. Germline V lookup: CDR1 SGHRS, CDR2 YFSETQ. The CDR3 DNA sequence: TGCGCCAGCAGCTTATCGGACAGGGTGAATGAAAAACTGTTTTTT. It yields the protein CASSLSDRVNEKLFF.

This chain joins TRBV4-2 and TRBJ1-2; D remains unclear. Trimming took 0 bases from V and 0 from J, leaving 11 bases between them. Germline V gene lookup returns CDR1 LGHNA and CDR2 YNFKEQ. The CDR3 totals 16 residues. Here the CDR3 DNA reads TGTGCCAGCAGCCAAGAGACGGCTCGAGCTAACTATGGCTACACCTTC. It encodes CASSQETARANYGYTF.

This clone was seen a single time. The chain joins TRBV18 to TRBJ2-5; D might be TRBD1 (6 bases). Per germline, CDR1 KGHSH and CDR2 LQKENI. V was trimmed by 3 bases and J by 0 bases, leaving 11 bases between them. The CDR3 has 15 amino acids. In DNA form, the CDR3 reads TGTGCCAGCTCACCCATAGACAGGAACCAAGAGACCCAGTACTTC. Amino acids: CASSPIDRNQETQYF.

Points on this clone: One end of the junction varies from germline; a read error may be responsible. V gene TRBV7-7 combines with J gene TRBJ2-1, with unresolved D. Germline-derived CDR1 and CDR2 are SSHAT and FNYEAQ (reference sequence). The CDR3 spans 14 residues. For the CDR3, the DNA is TGTGCTAGCAGCTTAAGTCGCGACACTGGTGAGCAGTTCTTC. Translated, it gives CASSLSRDTGEQFF.

The rearrangement joins TRBV13 to TRBJ2-1; TRBD1 might be the D (6 bases). V dropped 4 bases and J dropped 0 bases, with 13 bases sitting between them. The CDR3 runs to 16 residues. CDR1 is PRHDT, CDR2 FYEKMQ, per germline (reference sequence). The CDR3 DNA reads TGTGCCAGCAGCTCGATACAGGGACCCTCCTACAATGAGCAGTTCTTC. This translates into CASSSIQGPSYNEQFF. Full variable domain (rest looked up from reference TRBV13 and TRBJ2-1): AAGVIQSPRHLIKEKRETATLKCYPIPRHDTVYWYQQGPGQDPQFLISFYEKMQSDKGSIPDRFSAQQFSDYHSELNMSSLELGDSALYFCASSSIQGPSYNEQFFGPGTRLTVL.

This chain links TRBV10-3 with TRBJ1-1; D may be TRBD1 (5 bases). Germline V gene data show CDR1 as ENHRY and CDR2 as SYGVKD. The ends were cut back, 7 bases at V and 0 bases at J, with 9 bases in the middle. CDR3 size: 13 residues. In nucleotides, the CDR3 is TGTGCCATCACCAGGACAATGAACACTGAAGCTTTCTTT. Its protein product is CAITRTMNTEAFF.

V gene TRBV9 combines with J gene TRBJ2-2; D gene uncertain. Germline loops: CDR1 SGDLS, CDR2 YYNGEE. CDR3 length equals 13 residues. V was clipped by 0 bases and J by 5 bases, with 5 bases between them. CDR3 protein: CASSVVPTGELFF. The CDR3 DNA reads TGTGCCAGCAGCGTAGTCCCAACCGGGGAGCTGTTTTTT. The complete variable domain, with remaining parts taken from reference TRBV9 and TRBJ2-2, reads DSGVTQTPKHLITATGQRVTLRCSPRSGDLSVYWYQQSLDQGLQFLIQYYNGEERAKGNILERFSAQQFPDLHSELNLSSLELGDSALYFCASSVVPTGELFFGEGSRLTVL.

The chain uses TRBV18 and TRBJ2-7; 14 bases match TRBD2. This CDR3 has 15 residues. Germline lookup yields CDR1 KGHSH and CDR2 LQKENI. J lost 5 bases, V lost 4 bases, and 4 bases had no gene match. Here the CDR3 reads CASSLRGLAGDEQYF. CDR3 in DNA: TGTGCCAGCTCACTCCGGGGACTAGCGGGAGACGAGCAGTACTTC.

The J gene is TRBJ1-5, the V gene TRBV5-8; D gene unclear. The CDR3 spans 17 residues. The V end was cut by 1 base, the J end by 1 base, with 15 bases between. Germline V gives CDR1 SGHTS, CDR2 YDEGEE. CDR3 in DNA: TGTGCCAGCAGCTTGTATCTCGATTTTTCCAGCAATCAGCCCCAGCATTTT. Translating it yields CASSLYLDFSSNQPQHF.